The 29 T cell receptor beta chains below come from one sample, sequenced in a study of T cell changes during pregnancy in multiple sclerosis. Here immunoSEQ multiplex PCR was the method, and the copy in TCRdb shows in-frame clones only, minus some. The sample consists of around 48,000 clones, almost 95% of them appearing once. Sequencing used CD4+ T cells from peripheral blood mononuclear cells, obtained in the third trimester of pregnancy. The receptors were gathered from a female donor with multiple sclerosis, enrolled in a pregnancy study.

V and J are TRBV5-6 and TRBJ2-1, with D hard to call. Germline V gives CDR1 SGHDT, CDR2 YYEEEE. There are 15 residues in the CDR3. V gave up 0 bases and J gave up 0 bases, with 7 bases separating them. CDR3 amino acids: CASSLGWSSYNEQFF. As DNA, the CDR3 is TGTGCCAGCAGCTTGGGGTGGAGCTCCTACAATGAGCAGTTCTTC.

This rearrangement joins TRBV28 to TRBJ1-1; 8 bases line up with TRBD1. Trimming removed 4 bases from V and 0 bases from J; junction bases left unmatched: 1. CDR3 length equals 14 residues. Germline CDR1 is MDHEN and CDR2 is SYDVKM. Written as DNA, the CDR3 is TGTGCCAGCAGTTCAGGGGGCATGAACACTGAAGCTTTCTTT. Translation: CASSSGGMNTEAFF.

The chain joins TRBV10-2 to TRBJ1-1; no reliable D call. The CDR3 covers 12 residues. Germline CDR1 WSHSY, CDR2 SAAADI. Trimming removed 9 bases from V and 2 bases from J, with 10 bases in between. The CDR3 DNA is TGCGCCAGTCTGACACCTAACACTGAAGCTTTCTTT. Its translation is CASLTPNTEAFF.

This clone occurred once. J is TRBJ1-3 and V is TRBV6-1, with 8 bases lining up with TRBD1. The V gene end was trimmed by 3 bases and the J gene end by 1 base; junction bases not matched to a gene: 8. The germline V gene has CDR1 MNHNS and CDR2 SASEGT. CDR3 length: 17 amino acids. The CDR3 is CASSEFTGGYSGNTIYF. CDR3 bases: TGTGCCAGCAGTGAGTTCACAGGGGGTTATTCTGGAAACACCATATATTTT.

This sequence joins TRBV15 and TRBJ1-4; the match to TRBD1 covers 9 bases. This CDR3 comprises 14 residues. The J segment lost 5 bases and the V segment lost 5 bases, leaving 3 bases of the junction unmatched. Germline values: CDR1 LNHNV, CDR2 YYDKDF (reference sequence). In nucleotides, the CDR3 is TGTGCCACCAGCGGCGGGACAGGGAATGAAAAACTGTTTTTT. This translates into CATSGGTGNEKLFF.

The V gene is TRBV11-2, the J gene TRBJ2-7, with 8 nucleotides matching TRBD1. V trimming: 2 bases; J trimming: 2 bases; junction bases outside the gene matches: 5. The germline gives CDR1 SGHAT, CDR2 FQNNGV. The CDR3 extends over 15 amino acids. CDR3 amino acids: CASSLSRDRPYEQYF. The CDR3 DNA is TGTGCCAGCAGCTTATCGAGGGACAGGCCCTACGAGCAGTACTTC. Based on the CDR3 plus reference TRBV11-2 and TRBJ2-7, the full variable domain is EAGVAQSPRYKIIEKRQSVAFWCNPISGHATLYWYQQILGQGPKLLIQFQNNGVVDDSQLPKDRFSAERLKGVDSTLKIQPAKLEDSAVYLCASSLSRDRPYEQYFGPGTRLTVT.

This clone occurred a few times. This rearrangement joins TRBV20-1 to TRBJ1-1, with no clear D. This CDR3 comprises 10 residues. Trimming pared 6 bases from V and 5 bases from J, leaving 7 bases between. In germline, CDR1 is DFQATT, CDR2 SNEGSKA (reference sequence). In DNA form, the CDR3 reads TGCAGTGCGCCCGGGACTGAAGCTTTCTTT. It specifies CSAPGTEAFF.

The chain couples TRBV28 to TRBJ1-4, with a weak D call TRBD1 (5 bases). There are 13 residues in the CDR3. Germline CDR1 MDHEN, CDR2 SYDVKM. Trimming pared 6 bases from V and 3 bases from J, leaving 8 bases between. For the CDR3, the DNA is TGTGCCAGCAGGACAGTCCCTAATGAAAAACTGTTTTTT. Translating it yields CASRTVPNEKLFF. The whole variable domain, remainder taken from reference TRBV28 and TRBJ1-4, is DVKVTQSSRYLVKRTGEKVFLECVQDMDHENMFWYRQDPGLGLRLIYFSYDVKMKEKGDIPEGYSVSREKKERFSLILESASTNQTSMYLCASRTVPNEKLFFGSGTQLSVL.

The chain couples TRBV6-1 to TRBJ1-5, with D perhaps TRBD1 (6 bases). The CDR3 runs 15 residues. The V gene lost 8 bases and the J gene lost 5 bases, with 19 bases spanning the gap. The germline V gene encodes CDR1 MNHNS and CDR2 SASEGT. CDR3 nucleotides: TGTGCCAGCTCAGGGAACAGGGATCCGTATCAGCCCCAGCATTTT. As protein: CASSGNRDPYQPQHF.

The chain has TRBV28 and TRBJ1-4, with 7 bases identical to TRBD1. This CDR3 spans 13 amino acids. After removal of 7 bases from V and 5 bases from J, the junction contained 4 bases not matched to a gene. From germline, CDR1 is MDHEN and CDR2 SYDVKM. The CDR3 sequence: CASKAGGNEKLFF. The CDR3 DNA is TGTGCCAGCAAGGCAGGGGGAAATGAAAAACTGTTTTTT. Together with reference TRBV28 and TRBJ1-4, the CDR3 gives the full variable domain: DVKVTQSSRYLVKRTGEKVFLECVQDMDHENMFWYRQDPGLGLRLIYFSYDVKMKEKGDIPEGYSVSREKKERFSLILESASTNQTSMYLCASKAGGNEKLFFGSGTQLSVL.

This clone was recorded once. This chain links TRBV29-1 with TRBJ1-3; D call uncertain. The germline CDR1 and CDR2 sequences are SQVTM and ANQGSEA. The CDR3 loop spans 13 amino acids. V was cut by 4 bases and J by 0 bases, with 7 bases left in between. For the CDR3, the DNA is TGCAGCGTTGGAGGAGTCTCTGGAAACACCATATATTTT. The encoded protein is CSVGGVSGNTIYF.

V usage is TRBV2 and J usage is TRBJ1-1; D remains ambiguous. The V gene's germline CDR1 is SNHLY and CDR2 FYNNEI. The CDR3 covers 13 residues. The V end lost 4 bases, the J end lost 7 bases, and 13 bases lay between the germline ends. The CDR3 DNA reads as TGTGCCAGCAGTGGGTTGGCAGTTGGTGAAGCTTTCTTT. It specifies CASSGLAVGEAFF.

The V call is TRBV29-1, the J call TRBJ2-5; 8 bases line up with TRBD1. The J segment lost 5 bases and the V segment lost 4 bases, leaving 6 bases of the junction unmatched. Germline CDR1 and CDR2: SQVTM and ANQGSEA. The CDR3 consists of 13 residues. The CDR3 spells CSVGRTGLETQYF. CDR3 coding DNA: TGCAGCGTTGGCCGGACAGGGCTTGAGACCCAGTACTTC. The full variable domain, rest sourced from reference TRBV29-1 and TRBJ2-5, is SAVISQKPSRDICQRGTSLTIQCQVDSQVTMMFWYRQQPGQSLTLIATANQGSEATYESGFVIDKFPISRPNLTFSTLTVSNMSPEDSSIYLCSVGRTGLETQYFGPGTRLLVL.

The chain employs TRBV5-4 and TRBJ2-2, with TRBD2 matching over 10 bases. The CDR3 is 15 amino acids. J was trimmed by 7 bases and V by 4 bases; bases with no gene match: 7. Germline V gene data show CDR1 as SGHNT and CDR2 as YYREEE (reference sequence). The CDR3 region has the DNA TGTGCCAGCAGCGGGAGCGGGAGGGTTCACGGGGAGCTGTTTTTT. Its protein product is CASSGSGRVHGELFF. The whole variable domain, remainder taken from reference TRBV5-4 and TRBJ2-2, is ETGVTQSPTHLIKTRGQQVTLRCSSQSGHNTVSWYQQALGQGPQFIFQYYREEENGRGNFPPRFSGLQFPNYSSELNVNALELDDSALYLCASSGSGRVHGELFFGEGSRLTVL.

In this sample, this clone turned up once. The chain carries TRBV28 and TRBJ1-1; TRBD1 matches at 7 bases. The CDR3 consists of 16 residues. Germline lookup yields CDR1 MDHEN and CDR2 SYDVKM. V lost 3 bases to trimming and J lost 0 bases; unmatched junction nucleotides: 7. This CDR3 reads CASSLNRGALNTEAFF. CDR3 DNA sequence: TGTGCCAGCAGTTTGAACAGGGGCGCCCTGAACACTGAAGCTTTCTTT.

This rearrangement joins TRBV5-1 to TRBJ1-5; 9 bases line up with TRBD1. This CDR3 has 15 residues. Unmatched junction bases numbered 5, after V lost 4 bases and J lost 3 bases. Germline CDR1 reads SGHRS; CDR2 reads YFSETQ. The CDR3 sequence: CASSKGTGYNQPQHF. CDR3 DNA sequence: TGCGCCAGCAGCAAAGGGACAGGGTACAATCAGCCCCAGCATTTT. Complete variable domain (other parts from reference TRBV5-1 and TRBJ1-5): KAGVTQTPRYLIKTRGQQVTLSCSPISGHRSVSWYQQTPGQGLQFLFEYFSETQRNKGNFPGRFSGRQFSNSRSEMNVSTLELGDSALYLCASSKGTGYNQPQHFGDGTRLSIL.

This chain uses TRBV29-1 with TRBJ1-1, with a tentative D call TRBD1 (6 bases). CDR3 length: 13 residues. Trimming pared 6 bases from V and 1 base from J, leaving 12 bases between. CDR1 SQVTM and CDR2 ANQGSEA come from the germline V gene. The CDR3 spells CSVSQGRNTEAFF. The CDR3, as DNA: TGCAGCGTATCACAGGGACGGAACACTGAAGCTTTCTTT.

The chain is built from TRBV4-1 and TRBJ2-7, with 7 bases matching TRBD2. Trimming at V came to 1 base and at J to 7 bases, leaving 7 bases not matched to a gene. The CDR3 is 14 residues long. Germline V CDR1 and CDR2: MGHRA, YSYEKL. The CDR3 region is CASSQVPGGLEQYF. CDR3 in DNA: TGCGCCAGCAGCCAAGTACCGGGGGGTTTAGAGCAGTACTTC.

The rearrangement joins TRBV18 to TRBJ2-7; TRBD1 matches 9 bases. From germline, CDR1 is KGHSH and CDR2 LQKENI. With 4 bases clipped from V and 4 bases from J, the junction kept 8 bases outside the gene matches. The CDR3 is 15 residues long. The DNA of the CDR3 is TGTGCCAGCTCACTTTCCGGGACAGGGATATACGAGCAGTACTTC. This encodes CASSLSGTGIYEQYF.

This chain joins TRBV27 and TRBJ1-5; TRBD1 matches at 9 bases. The CDR3 has 16 amino acids. V was clipped by 2 bases and J by 4 bases; unmatched bases: 6. Germline CDR1 is MNHEY and CDR2 is SMNVEV (reference sequence). CDR3 bases: TGTGCCAGCAGTTTAAATTCCGGGACAGGGAATCAGCCCCAGCATTTT. Its translation: CASSLNSGTGNQPQHF.

This sequence joins TRBV5-1 and TRBJ2-1, with 8 bases fitting TRBD2. The J segment lost 5 bases and the V segment lost 1 base, leaving 5 bases of the junction unmatched. This CDR3 spans 15 amino acids. Germline V lookup: CDR1 SGHRS, CDR2 YFSETQ. CDR3 amino acids: CASSLPGGPNNEQFF. In nucleotides, the CDR3 is TGCGCCAGCAGCTTGCCGGGAGGGCCGAACAATGAGCAGTTCTTC. The whole variable domain, filled in from reference TRBV5-1 and TRBJ2-1, reads KAGVTQTPRYLIKTRGQQVTLSCSPISGHRSVSWYQQTPGQGLQFLFEYFSETQRNKGNFPGRFSGRQFSNSRSEMNVSTLELGDSALYLCASSLPGGPNNEQFFGPGTRLTVL.

The V and J genes are TRBV2 and TRBJ2-2; 8 bases align to TRBD1. The junction had 9 bases not matched to a gene; V was cut back by 2 bases and J by 7 bases. Germline CDR1 SNHLY, CDR2 FYNNEI. The CDR3 is 16 residues long. CDR3 in amino acids: CASSERARGPDGELFF. The CDR3 DNA reads TGTGCCAGCAGTGAAAGGGCCAGGGGGCCTGACGGGGAGCTGTTTTTT.

The chain uses TRBV7-8 and TRBJ1-3, with D tentatively TRBD1 (6 bases). The CDR3 extends over 19 amino acids. V was cut by 5 bases and J by 3 bases, with 26 bases left in between. CDR1 is SGHVS, CDR2 FQNEAQ, per germline. The CDR3 bases are TGTGCCAGCAGCGAACGGGGTCAGGGGTGGGGTTTGGGTGGAAACACCATATATTTT. Amino acids: CASSERGQGWGLGGNTIYF.

This chain connects TRBV28 to TRBJ1-2; 10 bases are shared with TRBD1. Germline V gives CDR1 MDHEN, CDR2 SYDVKM. The CDR3 consists of 15 residues. J gave up 4 bases and V 8 bases, and 10 bases lay outside the gene matches. CDR3 in amino acids: CASLMTGQGTYGYTF. The CDR3 DNA reads TGTGCCAGCTTGATGACGGGACAGGGGACCTATGGCTACACCTTC.

V and J are TRBV30 and TRBJ1-2, with 7 nucleotides matching TRBD1. V lost 3 bases, J lost 4 bases, and 8 bases stayed unmatched. This CDR3 spans 14 amino acids. Germline loops: CDR1 GTSNPN, CDR2 SVGIG (reference sequence). The CDR3 DNA reads TGTGCCTGGAGCAGGACAGGCAGTCCCTATGGCTACACCTTC. It specifies CAWSRTGSPYGYTF.

This rearrangement joins TRBV5-1 to TRBJ2-7, with D hard to call. CDR1 is SGHRS, CDR2 YFSETQ, per germline. The CDR3 has 14 residues. V was cut by 4 bases and J by 7 bases, with 18 bases left in between. Here the CDR3 reads CASSLVMVGGEQYF. CDR3 in DNA: TGCGCCAGCAGCCTTGTCATGGTCGGCGGAGAGCAGTACTTC.

This chain uses TRBV4-1 with TRBJ1-5; no definite D call. This CDR3 is 15 amino acids long. The germline V gene has CDR1 MGHRA and CDR2 YSYEKL. V lost 3 bases and J 3 bases, leaving 12 bases between the germline ends. For the CDR3, the DNA is TGCGCCAGCAGCCAGGACGGACTAGACAATCAGCCCCAGCATTTT. Amino acids: CASSQDGLDNQPQHF.

The chain couples TRBV5-1 to TRBJ1-2; D is unclear. V lost 5 bases and J 0 bases, leaving 11 bases between the germline ends. The germline CDR1 and CDR2 sequences are SGHRS and YFSETQ. This CDR3 spans 14 amino acids. The CDR3 DNA sequence: TGCGCCAGCAGAGAGTCGGGAGCTAACTATGGCTACACCTTC. Translating it yields CASRESGANYGYTF. The whole variable domain, remainder taken from reference TRBV5-1 and TRBJ1-2, is KAGVTQTPRYLIKTRGQQVTLSCSPISGHRSVSWYQQTPGQGLQFLFEYFSETQRNKGNFPGRFSGRQFSNSRSEMNVSTLELGDSALYLCASRESGANYGYTFGSGTRLTVV.

The rearrangement links TRBV9 to TRBJ2-2; D possibly corresponds to TRBD1 (6 bases). The CDR3 has 15 amino acids. Trimming stripped 2 bases from V and 4 bases from J, with 12 bases between. The V gene's germline CDR1 is SGDLS and CDR2 YYNGEE. CDR3 sequence: CASSVVDSFTGELFF. In DNA form, the CDR3 reads TGTGCCAGCAGCGTGGTGGACAGCTTCACCGGGGAGCTGTTTTTT.